The 3 T cell receptor beta chains reported below all come from one sample, sequenced in a study of blood T cell repertoires in COVID-19. Clones were sequenced by immunoSEQ multiplex PCR, and TCRdb holds only the in-frame ones, with some missing. The data hold 100,000 or so clones, with about four fifths observed a single time. Sequenced input: peripheral blood. The receptors were sampled from a human donor in a cohort sampled during active COVID-19.

The chain links TRBV27 to TRBJ1-4, with D possibly TRBD1 on 6 matching bases. The V and J ends lost 6 bases and 4 bases respectively, with 18 bases between them. CDR1 and CDR2 (germline): MNHEY, SMNVEV (reference sequence). CDR3 length: 16 residues. The DNA for the CDR3 is TGTGCCAGCAGCCGCCGCCCGACAGGATATAATGAAAAACTGTTTTTT. This sequence encodes CASSRRPTGYNEKLFF.

This chain connects TRBV11-3 to TRBJ2-1, with TRBD1 as a possible D gene (5 bases). V was cut by 1 base and J by 1 base, with 5 bases left in between. The V gene's germline CDR1 is SGHNT and CDR2 YENEEA. This CDR3 has 14 amino acids. The CDR3 DNA is TGTGCCAGCAGCTTAGCAGGGTCCTACAATGAGCAGTTCTTC. The encoded protein is CASSLAGSYNEQFF.

The chain employs TRBV7-9 and TRBJ1-1; D unclear. With 6 bases removed from V and 4 bases from J, the gap between germline ends came to 12 bases. CDR3 length: 13 residues. Germline CDR1 is SEHNR and CDR2 is FQNEAQ (reference sequence). CDR3 coding DNA: TGTGCCAGCAGACCCGGGTTGGGCACTGAAGCTTTCTTT. It translates to CASRPGLGTEAFF.